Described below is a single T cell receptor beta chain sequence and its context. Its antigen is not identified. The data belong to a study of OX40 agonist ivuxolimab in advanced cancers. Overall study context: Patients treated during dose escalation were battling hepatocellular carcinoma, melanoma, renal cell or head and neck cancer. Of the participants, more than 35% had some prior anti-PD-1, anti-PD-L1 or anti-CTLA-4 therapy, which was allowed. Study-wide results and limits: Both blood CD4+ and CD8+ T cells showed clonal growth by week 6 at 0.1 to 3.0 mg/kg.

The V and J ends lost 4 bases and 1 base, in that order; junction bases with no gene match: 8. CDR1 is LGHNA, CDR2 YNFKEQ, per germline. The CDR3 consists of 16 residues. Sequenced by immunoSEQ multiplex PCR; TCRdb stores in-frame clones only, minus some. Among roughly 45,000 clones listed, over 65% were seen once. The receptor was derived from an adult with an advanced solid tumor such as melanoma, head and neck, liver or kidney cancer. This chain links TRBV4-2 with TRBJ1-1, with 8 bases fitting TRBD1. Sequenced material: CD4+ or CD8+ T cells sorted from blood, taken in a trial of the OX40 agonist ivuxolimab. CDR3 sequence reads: CASSLRQGRKNTEAFF. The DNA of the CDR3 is TGTGCCAGCAGCCTCCGACAGGGGAGGAAGAACACTGAAGCTTTCTTT.